This T cell receptor beta chain was found in a study of identical twins. Addition of a universal primer site occurred through template switching, and cDNA carried unique molecular identifiers. Each CDR3 protein gets one entry after TCRdb re-called the 5' RACE reads with MiXCR. The data hold a few hundred thousand distinct CDR3 sequences, with over 9.5% observed a single time. Study outcomes and limitations: Excess low generation probability was seen in twin-shared out-of-frame alpha sequences. Insertion counts were lower in abundant cord blood beta clonotypes, a trend that memory repertoires did not show. Rather than following the same donors, the conclusions depended on cross-sectional statistical analysis.

Trimming left V 0 bases short and J 6 bases short, with 6 bases between. Germline CDR1 is LGHNA and CDR2 is YNFKEQ. There are 12 residues in the CDR3. On this clonotype itself: The antigen is not known.

The chain employs TRBV4-2 and TRBJ2-7; no definite D call. Sequences were obtained from memory T cells sorted from blood. This TCR was recovered from a man aged 45-65 years in good health. The CDR3 reads CASSQDPPEQYF. The CDR3 DNA reads as TGTGCCAGCAGCCAAGATCCCCCCGAGCAGTACTTC.